This is a list of T cell receptor beta chains from one sample in a study of T cells in localized non-small cell lung cancer. TCRdb keeps only in-frame clones here, not all; method: immunoSEQ multiplex PCR. The sample consists of some 1,800 clones, about 35% of them appearing once. The starting material was normal lung tissue next to the tumor, obtained before any cancer treatment. The receptors were sampled from a male donor aged 60 or over with stage III squamous cell lung carcinoma. Both conserved end residues are part of each CDR3. Fields, in order: J gene, V gene, CDR3 protein.

j_call: TRBJ2-5; v_call: TRBV11-3; cdr3_aa: CASSLDGQGQETQYF
j_call: TRBJ2-5; v_call: TRBV28; cdr3_aa: CASSFPSRGGAKTQYF
j_call: TRBJ1-6; v_call: TRBV6-8; cdr3_aa: CASRRQTNGSPLHF
j_call: TRBJ1-1; v_call: TRBV30; cdr3_aa: CAWIWLDREAFF
j_call: TRBJ1-5; v_call: TRBV6-4; cdr3_aa: CASSSHGISNQPQHF
j_call: TRBJ1-1; v_call: TRBV19; cdr3_aa: CASSWGLNTEAFF
j_call: TRBJ1-1; v_call: TRBV6-8; cdr3_aa: CATVWSKDTEAFF
j_call: TRBJ1-2; v_call: TRBV28; cdr3_aa: CASSFEGARGYTF
j_call: TRBJ1-2; v_call: TRBV6-8; cdr3_aa: CASSYSGRDGYTF
j_call: TRBJ1-5; v_call: TRBV1; cdr3_aa: CASSQRTGPSQPQHF
j_call: TRBJ1-4; v_call: TRBV6-8; cdr3_aa: CASSTGVREKLFF
j_call: TRBJ2-5; v_call: TRBV19; cdr3_aa: CASSDMWGRETQYF
j_call: TRBJ1-2; v_call: TRBV11-3; cdr3_aa: CASSPQSGQGAGGYTF
j_call: TRBJ1-6; v_call: TRBV7-1; cdr3_aa: CASSFRGNSPLHF
j_call: TRBJ2-2; v_call: TRBV11-3; cdr3_aa: CASSLPGLAGGSTGELFF
j_call: TRBJ1-4; v_call: TRBV2; cdr3_aa: CASSDTRAINEKLFF
j_call: TRBJ2-1; v_call: TRBV19; cdr3_aa: CASTDLSSGGALNEQFF
j_call: TRBJ2-3; v_call: TRBV10-3; cdr3_aa: CAISEKSSWYTDTQYF
j_call: TRBJ1-2; v_call: TRBV12-5; cdr3_aa: CASGLVQVHGYTF
j_call: TRBJ2-6; v_call: TRBV4-1; cdr3_aa: CASSHIGLAEISGANVLTF
j_call: TRBJ1-4; v_call: TRBV9; cdr3_aa: CASSSPWDSYNEKLFF
j_call: TRBJ1-3; v_call: TRBV11-3; cdr3_aa: CASSYLGTPGNTIYF
j_call: TRBJ1-1; v_call: TRBV30; cdr3_aa: CAWKGRGLDEAFF
j_call: TRBJ1-1; v_call: TRBV4-1; cdr3_aa: CASSQTGNTEAFF
j_call: TRBJ1-4; v_call: TRBV5-1; cdr3_aa: CASSFGQFPEKLFF
j_call: TRBJ2-1; v_call: TRBV11-3; cdr3_aa: CASSPRDGSSYNEQFF
j_call: TRBJ1-1; v_call: TRBV11-3; cdr3_aa: CASSWGQMNTEAFF
j_call: TRBJ2-5; v_call: TRBV11-3; cdr3_aa: CASSLETSGGETQYF
j_call: TRBJ1-2; v_call: TRBV28; cdr3_aa: CASSTGGLLNYGYTF
j_call: TRBJ2-1; v_call: TRBV9; cdr3_aa: CASSVAERGALNEQFF
j_call: TRBJ2-6; v_call: TRBV14; cdr3_aa: CANSQRTGVGANVLTF
j_call: TRBJ1-6; v_call: TRBV6-8; cdr3_aa: CASRTDNSPLHF
j_call: TRBJ2-5; v_call: TRBV15; cdr3_aa: CATSRDGGVKTQYF
j_call: TRBJ1-3; v_call: TRBV30; cdr3_aa: CAWSNSRNTIYF
j_call: TRBJ1-3; v_call: TRBV9; cdr3_aa: CASSPSHGSGNTIYF
j_call: TRBJ1-1; v_call: TRBV6-8; cdr3_aa: CASSTANTEAFF